The 17 T cell receptor beta chains below come from one sample, sequenced in a study of cytomegalovirus exposure and HLA in healthy donors. Measured with immunoSEQ multiplex PCR; TCRdb has only the in-frame clones, and not every one. The sample contains some 56,000 clones, approximately 94% of which appear only once. The sequenced sample consisted of PBMCs. The receptor source for this set is a man between 18 and 35 years old in good health and CMV-seronegative.

The genes are TRBV14 and TRBJ1-6; 7 nucleotides match TRBD1. V was clipped by 4 bases and J by 9 bases; unmatched bases: 3. In germline, CDR1 is SGHDN, CDR2 FVKESK. The CDR3 loop spans 13 amino acids. The CDR3 loop reads CASSPDRASPLHF. CDR3 in DNA: TGTGCCAGCAGCCCCGACAGGGCTTCACCCCTCCACTTT.

The chain joins TRBV10-3 to TRBJ1-1; 7 nucleotides match TRBD1. The V and J ends lost 10 bases and 1 base, in that order; junction bases with no gene match: 6. Germline lookup yields CDR1 ENHRY and CDR2 SYGVKD. The CDR3 has 13 residues. The CDR3 spells CASRDRENTEAFF. Written as DNA, the CDR3 is TGTGCCAGCCGGGACAGAGAGAACACTGAAGCTTTCTTT.

This clone was counted once. The rearrangement links TRBV11-2 to TRBJ2-3; tentative D call: TRBD2 (7 bases). V was cut by 1 base and J by 2 bases, with 16 bases left in between. The CDR3 loop spans 17 amino acids. The V gene's germline CDR1 is SGHAT and CDR2 FQNNGV. CDR3 sequence: CASSLGGAGEATDTQYF. CDR3 coding DNA: TGTGCCAGCAGCTTAGGGGGGGCGGGAGAGGCCACAGATACGCAGTATTTT.

The chain's CDR3 is CASSVRGGDHNEQFF. CDR3 bases: TGTGCCAGCAGCGTAAGGGGAGGGGACCACAATGAGCAGTTCTTC. The chain combines TRBV7-2 with TRBJ2-1, with 7 nucleotides matching TRBD2. CDR1 and CDR2 from the germline V gene are SGHTA and FQGNSA. The CDR3 covers 15 residues. With V trimmed by 5 bases and J by 5 bases, 9 bases remained unmatched.

For this clone: It may be a read error: a sequence one base away is much more abundant. The chain combines TRBV15 with TRBJ2-7, with 8 bases lining up with TRBD2. This CDR3 spans 14 amino acids. The germline gives CDR1 LNHNV, CDR2 YYDKDF (reference sequence). The CDR3 reads CAISRARLAREQYF. The CDR3 nucleotides read TGTGCCATCAGCAGAGCCCGACTAGCGCGGGAGCAGTACTTC.

The CDR3 protein is CASSAGGSPYEQYF. The CDR3 bases are TGTGCCAGCAGCGCCGGGGGTAGTCCCTACGAGCAGTACTTC. The rearrangement joins TRBV9 to TRBJ2-7; perhaps TRBD2 as D (6 bases). The germline V gene encodes CDR1 SGDLS and CDR2 YYNGEE. V was cut by 3 bases and J by 2 bases, with 12 bases left in between. The CDR3 consists of 14 residues.

Notes on this clone: One end of the junction does not line up with germline, which may come from a read error. V and J are TRBV28 and TRBJ2-1; 8 bases match TRBD2. The V gene's germline CDR1 is MDHEN and CDR2 SYDVKM. The CDR3 length is 17 residues. In DNA, the CDR3 is TGCCGATCGGGGGGGCTAGCGGATTTGCCTTCCTACAATGAGCAGTTCTTC. Translation: CRSGGLADLPSYNEQFF.

The chain carries TRBV4-1 and TRBJ2-7; D perhaps matches TRBD2 (6 bases). The CDR3 runs 14 residues. Trimming removed 4 bases from V and 5 bases from J, with 15 bases in between. CDR1 is MGHRA and CDR2 is YSYEKL in the germline V gene. This CDR3 is CASSPTAGNHEQYF. CDR3 nucleotides: TGCGCCAGCAGCCCGACTGCGGGGAACCACGAGCAGTACTTC.

V and J are TRBV6-6 and TRBJ2-1; TRBD1 matches at 10 bases. V lost 6 bases and J lost 10; bases outside the gene matches: 12. The germline V gene has CDR1 MNHNY and CDR2 SVGAGI (reference sequence). CDR3 length equals 15 residues. As DNA, the CDR3 is TGTGCCAGCAGCCTCGACAGGGGGCATTTAAGCGAGCAGTTCTTC. Residues: CASSLDRGHLSEQFF.

The rearrangement uses TRBV27 and TRBJ1-1, with 7 nucleotides matching TRBD1. The trim removed 10 bases at V and 2 bases at J, leaving 7 bases unmatched. The CDR3 loop spans 13 amino acids. CDR1 is MNHEY, CDR2 SMNVEV, per germline (reference sequence). The CDR3 protein is CATTDRENTEAFF. CDR3 bases: TGTGCCACCACCGACAGGGAAAACACTGAAGCTTTCTTT.

The chain recombines TRBV5-1 with TRBJ2-1; D is undetermined. Germline assignment: CDR1 SGHRS and CDR2 YFSETQ. The CDR3 totals 16 residues. V lost 4 bases to trimming and J lost 3 bases, with 17 bases between them. CDR3 protein: CASSRGSNRNYNEQFF. The CDR3 coding sequence is TGCGCCAGCAGCCGAGGCTCCAACCGGAACTACAATGAGCAGTTCTTC.

The chain is built from TRBV2 and TRBJ2-1; 13 bases are a match to TRBD2. Germline assignment: CDR1 SNHLY and CDR2 FYNNEI. J was trimmed by 4 bases and V by 5 bases; bases with no gene match: 5. The CDR3 totals 16 residues. CDR3 protein: CASSPSTSGRYNEQFF. In nucleotides, the CDR3 is TGTGCCAGCAGTCCCTCGACTAGCGGGAGGTACAATGAGCAGTTCTTC.

The chain joins TRBV20-1 to TRBJ1-5; perhaps TRBD1 as D (6 bases). Looked up from germline, CDR1 is DFQATT and CDR2 is SNEGSKA (reference sequence). Trimming shortened V by 3 bases and J by 9 bases, and 9 bases separated the two germline ends. This CDR3 has 11 amino acids. The CDR3 DNA follows: TGCAGTGCTAGCCCACAGGGGCCCCAGCATTTT. Its protein product is CSASPQGPQHF.

The sample holds one count of this clone. The gene calls are TRBV9 and TRBJ1-2; D is perhaps TRBD1 (5 bases). V shed 3 bases and J shed 8 bases, with 17 bases lying between them. The CDR3 extends over 14 amino acids. The germline CDR1 and CDR2 sequences are SGDLS and YYNGEE. CDR3 in DNA: TGTGCCAGCAGCGCGGGCCATACTGGGGGGGGCTACACCTTC. It encodes CASSAGHTGGGYTF.

J is TRBJ1-1 and V is TRBV5-8; TRBD1 agrees at 7 bases. Germline values: CDR1 SGHTS, CDR2 YDEGEE. The CDR3 runs to 13 residues. Losses at the gene ends were 4 bases for V and 7 bases for J; bases not matched to a gene: 7. The chain's CDR3 is CASSPGTAIEAFF. As DNA, the CDR3 is TGTGCCAGCAGCCCCGGGACAGCAATTGAAGCTTTCTTT.

This chain uses TRBV19 with TRBJ1-1; 7 nucleotides agree with TRBD1. V lost 3 bases to trimming and J lost 5 bases; unmatched junction nucleotides: 9. Looked up from germline, CDR1 is LNHDA and CDR2 is SQIVND (reference sequence). This CDR3 has 15 residues. In nucleotides, the CDR3 is TGTGCCAGTAGTATGCGGGCAGGGGGGAGGACTGAAGCTTTCTTT. Translated: CASSMRAGGRTEAFF.

V usage is TRBV5-4 and J usage is TRBJ2-5; the D gene is possibly TRBD1 (6 bases). Germline V gene lookup returns CDR1 SGHNT and CDR2 YYREEE (reference sequence). The CDR3 consists of 14 residues. V was cut by 5 bases and J by 5 bases, with 16 bases left in between. The CDR3: CASRPQTGRETQYF. The CDR3 nucleotides read TGTGCCAGCAGACCCCAGACAGGACGGGAGACCCAGTACTTC.